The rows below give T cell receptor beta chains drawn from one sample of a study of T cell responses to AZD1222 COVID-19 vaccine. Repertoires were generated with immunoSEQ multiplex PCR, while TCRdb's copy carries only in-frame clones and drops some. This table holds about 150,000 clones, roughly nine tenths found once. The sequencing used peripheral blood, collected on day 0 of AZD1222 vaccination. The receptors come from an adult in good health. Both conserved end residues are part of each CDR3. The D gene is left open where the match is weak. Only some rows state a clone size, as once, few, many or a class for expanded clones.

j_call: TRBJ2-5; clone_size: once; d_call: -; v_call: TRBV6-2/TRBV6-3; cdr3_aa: CASTPWGRGNQETQYF; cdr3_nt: TGTGCCAGCACCCCCTGGGGTAGGGGAAACCAAGAGACCCAGTACTTC
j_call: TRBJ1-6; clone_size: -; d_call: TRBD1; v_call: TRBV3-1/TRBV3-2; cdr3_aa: CASSQLRGQGRAYNSPLHF; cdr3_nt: TGTGCCAGCAGCCAACTCCGCGGACAGGGGAGGGCGTATAATTCACCCCTCCACTTT
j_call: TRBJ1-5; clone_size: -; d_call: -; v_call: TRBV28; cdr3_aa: CASSSIQPQHF; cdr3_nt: TGTGCCAGCAGTTCGATTCAGCCCCAGCATTTT
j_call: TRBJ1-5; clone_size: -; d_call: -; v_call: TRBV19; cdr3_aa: CASKAGPGNQPQHF; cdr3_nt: TGTGCCAGTAAGGCAGGCCCAGGAAATCAGCCCCAGCATTTT
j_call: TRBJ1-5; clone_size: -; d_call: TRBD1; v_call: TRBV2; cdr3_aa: CASTAGGAGQPQHF; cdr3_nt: TGTGCCAGCACCGCAGGGGGCGCGGGTCAGCCCCAGCATTTT
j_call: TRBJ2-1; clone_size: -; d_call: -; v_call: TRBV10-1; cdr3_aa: CASSERKGSSYNEQFF; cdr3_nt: TGCGCCAGCAGTGAACGTAAGGGGTCATCTTACAATGAGCAGTTCTTC
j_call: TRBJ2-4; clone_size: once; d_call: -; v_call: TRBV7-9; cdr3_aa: CASNPGALDIQYF; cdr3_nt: TGTGCCAGCAACCCGGGGGCTCTCGACATTCAGTACTTC
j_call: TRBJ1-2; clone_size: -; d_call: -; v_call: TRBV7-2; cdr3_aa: CASSLPSYPRYGYTF; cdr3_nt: TGTGCCAGCAGCTTACCCTCTTATCCGCGCTATGGCTACACCTTC
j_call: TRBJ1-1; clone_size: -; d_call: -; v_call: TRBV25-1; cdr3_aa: CASKGSQNTEAFF; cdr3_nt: TGTGCCAGCAAAGGCAGTCAGAACACTGAAGCTTTCTTT
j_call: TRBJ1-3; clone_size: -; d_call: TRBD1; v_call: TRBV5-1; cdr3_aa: CASKDRGRAGNTIYF; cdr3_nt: TGCGCCAGCAAGGACAGGGGAAGGGCTGGAAACACCATATATTTT
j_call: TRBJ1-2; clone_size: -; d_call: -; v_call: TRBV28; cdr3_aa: CASSFGGWGYYGYTF; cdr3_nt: TGTGCCAGCAGTTTTGGGGGCTGGGGGTACTATGGCTACACCTTC
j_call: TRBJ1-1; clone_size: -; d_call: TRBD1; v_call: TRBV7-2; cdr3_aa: CASSPLQGARTEAFF; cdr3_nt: TGTGCCAGCAGCCCGCTACAGGGGGCGCGTACTGAAGCTTTCTTT
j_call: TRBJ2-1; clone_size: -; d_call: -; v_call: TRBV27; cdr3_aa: CASSSLPSYNEQFF; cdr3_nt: TGTGCCAGCAGTTCCCTGCCTAGCTACAATGAGCAGTTCTTC
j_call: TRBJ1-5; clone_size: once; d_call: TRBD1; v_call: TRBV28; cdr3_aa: CASSFTGTGVGPNQPQHF; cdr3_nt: TGTGCCAGCAGTTTTACCGGGACAGGGGTTGGGCCTAATCAGCCCCAGCATTTT
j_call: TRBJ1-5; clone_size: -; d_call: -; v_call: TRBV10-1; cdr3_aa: CAGTIRRGLNQPQHF; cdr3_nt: TGCGCCGGCACCATTCGAAGGGGACTAAATCAGCCCCAGCATTTT
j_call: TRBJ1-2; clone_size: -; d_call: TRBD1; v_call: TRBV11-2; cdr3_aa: CASSSGQGGDGYTF; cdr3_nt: TGTGCCAGCAGCTCAGGACAGGGTGGCGATGGCTACACCTTC
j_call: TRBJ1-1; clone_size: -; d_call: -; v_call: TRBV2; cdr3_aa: CASSDLGGGDTEAFF; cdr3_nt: TGTGCCAGCAGTGATTTGGGGGGAGGGGACACTGAAGCTTTCTTT
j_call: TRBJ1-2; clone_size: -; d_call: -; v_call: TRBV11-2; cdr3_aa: CASSLARTFGNYGYTF; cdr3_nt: TGTGCCAGCAGCTTAGCTCGGACCTTCGGGAACTATGGCTACACCTTC
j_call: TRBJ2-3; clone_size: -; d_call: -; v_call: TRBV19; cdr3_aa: CASSPSVARGADTQYF; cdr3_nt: TGTGCCAGTAGCCCTTCCGTGGCTCGAGGGGCAGATACGCAGTATTTT
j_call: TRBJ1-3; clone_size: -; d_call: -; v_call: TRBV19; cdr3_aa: CASSIREAAGNTIYF; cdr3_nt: TGTGCCAGTAGTATCAGGGAGGCTGCTGGAAACACCATATATTTT
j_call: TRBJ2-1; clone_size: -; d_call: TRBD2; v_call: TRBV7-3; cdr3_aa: CASSPSGSPHSEQFF; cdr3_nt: TGTGCCAGCAGTCCTAGCGGGAGCCCACATAGTGAGCAGTTCTTC
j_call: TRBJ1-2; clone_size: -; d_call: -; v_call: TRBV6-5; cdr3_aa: CASRGYNYGYTF; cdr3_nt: TGTGCCAGCAGAGGATATAACTATGGCTACACCTTC
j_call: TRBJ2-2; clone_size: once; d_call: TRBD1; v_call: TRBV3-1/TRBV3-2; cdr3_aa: CASSQGGGQGAGELFF; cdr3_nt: TGTGCCAGCAGCCAAGGTGGGGGACAGGGGGCCGGGGAGCTGTTTTTT
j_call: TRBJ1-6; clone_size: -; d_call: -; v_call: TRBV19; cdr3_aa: CASNEGRGSPLHF; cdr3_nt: TGTGCCAGTAATGAGGGGAGGGGTTCACCCCTCCACTTT